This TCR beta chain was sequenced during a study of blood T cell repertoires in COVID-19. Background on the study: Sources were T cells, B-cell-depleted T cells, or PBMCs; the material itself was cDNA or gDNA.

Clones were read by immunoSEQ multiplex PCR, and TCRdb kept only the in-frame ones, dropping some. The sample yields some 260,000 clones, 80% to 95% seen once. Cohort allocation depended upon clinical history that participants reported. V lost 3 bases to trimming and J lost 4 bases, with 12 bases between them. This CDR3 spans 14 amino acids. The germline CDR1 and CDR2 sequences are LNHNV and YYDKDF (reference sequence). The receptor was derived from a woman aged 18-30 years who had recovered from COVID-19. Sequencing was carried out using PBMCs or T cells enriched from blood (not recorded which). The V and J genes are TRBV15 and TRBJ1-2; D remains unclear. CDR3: CATSRPIAGYGYTF. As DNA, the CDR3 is TGTGCCACCAGCAGGCCGATCGCCGGCTATGGCTACACCTTC.